This T cell receptor beta chain originates from a study of cytomegalovirus exposure and HLA in healthy donors (dated by TCRdb to about 2017). Turning to the overall study: An earlier analysis of 587 of the donors reported 250 to 350 Gb of sequence data and 117 million unique TCR beta sequences obtained from approximately 180 million T cells. A later analysis re-analyzed previously published TCR beta repertoires from roughly 600 donors and added high-resolution HLA genotyping to study TCR occurrence patterns. Four or five DR-DQ haplotypes were handled as single units for association and clustering because linkage in the cohort was strong. In addition to the first cohort of roughly 700 subjects, a separate validation cohort of 130 or so different subjects was used. A later genetic analysis took genome-wide SNP genotypes for about 55% of the roughly 700 donors and used that subset as a discovery cohort. On average, about 200,000 unique TCR beta nucleotide sequences were sequenced per donor among 398 genotyped donors of the cohort, with roughly 19% of those sequences being non-productive. The study aimed to test whether cataloging public T cell receptors could reveal signatures of past pathogen exposure. HLA typing covered class I and class II loci at four-digit resolution. All discovery cohort repertoires had been generated on a single sequencing platform. Alongside the repertoire data, information on donor age, sex, ethnicity and CMV serostatus was compiled. The number of typed donors differed by locus: about 629-640 for A, B, C, DRB1 and DQB1; approximately 520 for DQA1; 606 for DPA1; and 450 to 480 for DPB1. To predict cytomegalovirus infection status, the study combined high-throughput TCR immunosequencing, statistical association of individual TCRs with disease status, and machine learning. Using immunosequencing, the study profiled T cell repertoires from some 670 subjects and related those repertoires to cytomegalovirus serostatus. To decide whether each TCR beta V gene segment behaved as functional or pseudogenic, an earlier analysis of fewer than 750 of the donors relied on high-throughput TCR beta sequencing. Rather than using new phenotypic data, the later analysis identified candidate immune exposures from TCR beta sequences and from how often those sequences occurred across donors. Of the approximately 370 genotyped donors, 75% to 85% were placed in the genetic ancestry cluster associated with self-reported Caucasian donors. About 300 gigabases of sequencing data and 70 million to 95 million unique TCR sequences made up an early release that covered 640 HLA-typed donors.

The study at large found these results: At a false discovery rate of 0.05, a later analysis linked 16,000 or so TCR beta sequences to specific HLA alleles. Broadly in line with IMGT annotations, most TCR beta V segments showed up in productive rearrangements about 87% or about 30% of the time in an earlier analysis of some 590 of the donors. Some IMGT-functional V segments, including TRBV6-2 and TRBV6-3, could not be distinguished by the 87-base-pair reads and were therefore excluded. A few of the identified cytomegalovirus-associated TCR beta chains were confirmed in vitro to be specific for cytomegalovirus antigens. V-gene and J-gene trimming of TCR beta chains was associated with a missense DCLRE1C variant in a later genetic analysis, and the association was replicated in an independent cohort. A further reported finding was that TCR beta sequences accurately predicted the HLA-A and HLA-B alleles for most subjects in the first cohort. Because counts were too low, under 20 rarely observed V segments, including chromosome 9 orphons, were left out of the earlier analysis of approximately 500 of the donors. While some public TCRs were present in many individuals, most TCR sequences turned up only very rarely across donors. Compared with the approximately 670-donor mean, donors in an Asian-associated ancestry cluster had fewer N-insertions in productive TCRs, according to a later genetic analysis. Several of the top co-occurrence clusters appeared to be linked to parvovirus B19, influenza, CMV and Epstein-Barr virus, according to a later analysis. A cluster of highly shared sequence variants was judged likely to represent a technical artifact of the sequencing pipeline. Linkage disequilibrium might explain the correlated functional status among segregating V segments, but an unknown experimental factor could not be ruled out. A later analysis found that HLA-associated TCR beta chains were more clonally expanded and had lower generation probabilities than equally common non-associated chains. Cytomegalovirus status was reported to be diagnosed by the classifier with high specificity and sensitivity in both the original and validation cohorts. Most CMV-associated TCR beta chains appeared to be HLA-restricted in a later analysis, and the HLA associations seemed to be driven largely by CMV exposure. The presence/absence analyses assumed that sequencing depth was roughly uniform across donors, and that assumption may not be true. The only immune exposure information available for the cohort was CMV serostatus. Only TCR beta chains were sequenced in this cohort, and the absence of alpha or paired-chain data limited detectable features. The study gave a list of more than 150 TCR beta chains associated with cytomegalovirus. Because HLA typing was unavailable for some donors at each locus, only the typed subset was used in association tests. A later analysis found that TCR association rates varied across HLA loci, with DRB1 alleles showing the most associated TCRs and HLA-C alleles the fewest. Assigning TCR associations to individual alleles was difficult when HLA alleles, especially DR and DQ, strongly co-occurred. The authors suggested that the approach could potentially be extended to other disease states and immunological phenotypes.

The cohort comprised 670 or so healthy bone marrow donors. All cohort members were sampled while nominally healthy, although unrecorded immune exposures were likely present. The donor was CMV seronegative and was included in the group of a few hundred seronegative cohort members. Every donor gave a peripheral blood sample, and the peripheral blood mononuclear cells from that sample were used for TCR beta sequencing. Genomic DNA extraction from the blood cell samples was performed with the Qiagen DNeasy Blood Extraction Kit. Concerning this clone itself: No cognate antigen has been identified for it. Base-call qualities are not available, and no considerably larger clone is one nucleotide away.

The CDR3 runs 19 amino acids, cysteine and phenylalanine included. Only CDR3 DNA is held: 57 bases, read in frame from base 1. Libraries were made using the immunoSEQ multiplex PCR assay. The multiplex PCR relied on a mix of 60 forward primers for TCR Vbeta segments and 13 reverse primers for TCR Jbeta segments. The CDR3 region of rearranged TCR beta genes was amplified from genomic DNA by a multiplex PCR assay. On the Illumina HiSeq System, the amplified TCR beta libraries were sequenced as 87-base-pair reads. Processing in the source paper ran as follows. A later analysis counted tens of millions of unique TCR beta chains across the approximately 700 repertoires, and some 11 million of these chains were shared by at least two donors. A nearest-neighbor algorithm error-corrected the raw reads and collapsed the reads into unique sequences, merging closely related sequences to remove PCR and sequencing errors. CDR3 sequences were aligned to IMGT reference sequences to assign V, D and J gene segments. For a sequence to be retained, a match of at least six nucleotides was required to both a V gene segment and a J gene segment. A rearrangement was called productive if the CDR3 had no stop codons and remained in frame with V and J, and every other rearrangement was called non-productive. Following IMGT convention, CDR3 was defined as the stretch from the second conserved V-encoded cysteine to the conserved J-encoded phenylalanine. Sequences without an unambiguous match to a single V gene segment were excluded from the earlier analysis of 500 to 700 of the donors. In an earlier analysis of approximately 550 of the donors, V segments were called functional above 56.7% productive rearrangements and were called segregating when the between-donor standard deviation exceeded 5%. A statistical classification framework was developed to diagnose cytomegalovirus status using the catalog of TCR beta chain sequences. A later analysis assigned V and J genes by comparing TCR nucleotide sequences with IMGT/GENE-DB human TR gene sequences. A later analysis assigned CDR3 sequences and most-parsimonious VDJ recombination scenarios with the TCRdist pipeline. In a later analysis, each TCR beta chain was defined by its CDR3 amino acid sequence together with its V-gene family, and reads lacking a unique V-gene family were excluded. To address suspected cross-contamination and a sequencing artifact, a later analysis removed over 500 highly shared, low-generation-probability nucleotide sequences. For each public chain, a later analysis derived a clonal expansion index from normalized ranks of inferred template counts within each repertoire. In a later analysis, generation probabilities were computed with a VDJ recombination model fitted to out-of-frame rearrangements, and the resulting probabilities were checked against IGoR. A later analysis scored TCR-TCR, TCR-HLA and TCR-CMV co-occurrence with hypergeometric tests, applying a repertoire-size bias correction to TCR pairs. False discovery rates were estimated in a later analysis by permuting HLA or CMV assignments 20 times. A later analysis grouped co-occurring TCRs with DBSCAN, adding TCRdist sequence similarity when clustering within HLA-allele-positive subsets. Repertoires with fewer than 30,000 or more than 120,000 public chains were left out of co-occurrence clustering, as were about five repertoires with anomalous nucleotide sharing. TCRdb provides this immuneACCESS table in a form limited to in-frame rearrangements. Some clones are lacking; in checked studies, under half of them reflect an unresolved V gene, and why the rest are absent is not known. V, J and clone size derive from that table, while D and trimming were established from the DNA sequence. The sample data list approximately 89,000 clones, and roughly 80% of these were observed just once. The ten largest clonotypes hold approximately 3.7% of the sample.

The clonotype originates from a man in his thirties or forties in good health and CMV-seronegative. Recombination joined TRBV21-1 with TRBJ1-5. TRBV21-1 is tagged as a pseudogene. Sequencing was carried out using PBMCs. The DNA reads as follows: TGTGCCAGCAGTCCATGGAAGAGGCGGGTGCGATATAGCAATCAGCCCCAGCATTTT. This sequence encodes CASSPWKRRVRYSNQPQHF.